These 6 T cell receptor beta chains originate from one sample sequenced in a study of blood T cell repertoires in COVID-19. The protocol was immunoSEQ multiplex PCR, while the TCRdb copy is restricted to in-frame clones and leaves out a portion. This sample yields about 230,000 clones, of which roughly 76% are seen a single time; 6.5% to 8.5% belongs to the top ten. The sample was peripheral blood. The receptors stem from a woman aged 80 or over with COVID-19, enrolled during active disease.

This clone has a single count. The chain recombines TRBV7-3 with TRBJ2-3; D is unresolved. CDR3 size: 15 residues. Germline CDR1 and CDR2: SGHTA and FQGTGA. V lost 2 bases and J 1 base, leaving 10 bases between the germline ends. The CDR3 loop is CASSLLQRGTDTQYF. The DNA for the CDR3 is TGTGCCAGCAGCTTACTTCAACGGGGCACAGATACGCAGTATTTT.

This clone was seen just once. The chain couples TRBV3-1 (or the pseudogene TRBV3-2) to TRBJ2-3, with TRBD2 identical over 11 bases. The V gene end was trimmed by 1 base and the J gene end by 2 bases; junction bases not matched to a gene: 2. Germline CDR1 is LGHDT and CDR2 is YNNKEL (reference sequence). The CDR3 sequence is 16 residues long. The CDR3 here is CASSQASGRTTDTQYF. CDR3 bases: TGTGCCAGCAGCCAAGCTAGCGGGAGGACCACAGATACGCAGTATTTT.

The genes are TRBV19 and TRBJ2-3, with 7 bases that match TRBD2. The germline V gene encodes CDR1 LNHDA and CDR2 SQIVND (reference sequence). The junction had 7 bases not matched to a gene; V was cut back by 4 bases and J by 3 bases. CDR3 length equals 15 residues. The CDR3 sequence: CASSRGGGRTDTQYF. The CDR3 bases are TGTGCCAGTAGTAGGGGGGGTGGTCGGACAGATACGCAGTATTTT.

This chain links TRBV5-6 with TRBJ1-2; TRBD1 aligns across 10 bases. Germline V gene sequence: CDR1 SGHDT, CDR2 YYEEEE. Trimming removed 4 bases from V and 8 bases from J; junction bases left unmatched: 8. The CDR3 contains 14 residues. CDR3 nucleotide sequence: TGTGCCAGCAGCCTGACAGGGGGCGGAGGAGGCTACACCTTC. Translation gives CASSLTGGGGGYTF. The full variable domain, rest sourced from reference TRBV5-6 and TRBJ1-2, is DAGVTQSPTHLIKTRGQQVTLRCSPKSGHDTVSWYQQALGQGPQFIFQYYEEEERQRGNFPDRFSGHQFPNYSSELNVNALLLGDSALYLCASSLTGGGGGYTFGSGTRLTVV.

The V call is TRBV9, the J call TRBJ1-1, with no clear D. Germline V lookup: CDR1 SGDLS, CDR2 YYNGEE. V shed 1 base and J shed 5 bases, with 21 bases lying between them. This CDR3 is built from 17 residues. This CDR3 is CASSVSEGRNPSTEAFF. As DNA, the CDR3 is TGTGCCAGCAGCGTATCGGAGGGAAGGAACCCCTCAACTGAAGCTTTCTTT.

The chain employs TRBV7-2 and TRBJ2-7; TRBD2 is a possible D gene (5 bases). Between the trimmed V and J ends, which lost 1 base and 3 bases, there was a span of 13 bases. Germline V gene lookup returns CDR1 SGHTA and CDR2 FQGNSA. The CDR3 has 15 amino acids. The CDR3 DNA follows: TGTGCCAGCAGCTTAGAGATGGCCCGGGGCTACGAGCAGTACTTC. This translates into CASSLEMARGYEQYF.